Below are 9 T cell receptor beta chains sequenced from a single sample in a study of T cells in Graves' hyperthyroidism and ophthalmopathy. It was RNA transcripts that yielded the amplified TCR beta CDR3 regions. With the HTBI primer set, the TCR CDR3 went through a first round of RT-PCR. TCRdb reanalysed the multiplex PCR reads using MiXCR and keeps one entry per CDR3 protein. Of 500,000 or so distinct CDR3 sequences listed, 15% to 20% are singletons. The sample was blood. The receptors come from a woman aged 25 to 39 with Graves' ophthalmopathy.

The sample holds a few counts of this clonotype. The chain combines TRBV3-1 with TRBJ2-5; 10 bases are a match to TRBD2. This CDR3 has 16 residues. V dropped 1 base and J dropped 6; count of bases not matched to a gene: 8. Germline CDR1 is LGHDT and CDR2 is YNNKEL (reference sequence). CDR3 amino acids: CASSQGLAGVRKTQYF. The DNA for the CDR3 is TGTGCCAGCAGCCAAGGGCTAGCGGGAGTTAGGAAGACCCAGTACTTC.

This chain connects TRBV19 to TRBJ1-5; the D gene is possibly TRBD1 (5 bases). CDR3 length: 15 residues. Germline loops: CDR1 LNHDA, CDR2 SQIVND (reference sequence). The ends were cut back, 7 bases at V and 4 bases at J, with 17 bases in the middle. The CDR3 DNA follows: TGTGCCAGTACTGAGGAGACAGAGGGTAATCAGCCCCAGCATTTT. Its protein product is CASTEETEGNQPQHF.

The chain is built from TRBV9 and TRBJ1-6, with unresolved D. V shed 0 bases and J shed 5 bases, with 9 bases lying between them. The germline CDR1 and CDR2 sequences are SGDLS and YYNGEE. The CDR3 runs to 15 residues. CDR3 region: CASSVEGRNNSPLHF. In nucleotides, the CDR3 is TGTGCCAGCAGCGTAGAGGGCAGGAATAATTCACCCCTCCACTTT.

Only a few counts were recorded for this clonotype. The gene calls are TRBV4-3 and TRBJ1-1; D is unresolved. The CDR3 runs to 15 residues. Germline CDR1 reads LGHNA; CDR2 reads YSLEER. Trimming pared 0 bases from V and 1 base from J, leaving 9 bases between. The CDR3 region has the DNA TGCGCCAGCAGCCAAGATTTAACGGGGAACACTGAAGCTTTCTTT. As protein: CASSQDLTGNTEAFF.

This clonotype was picked up many times. The chain carries TRBV20-1 and TRBJ2-1; 7 nucleotides match TRBD2. The length of the CDR3 is 15 residues. The V and J ends lost 1 base and 0 bases, in that order; junction bases with no gene match: 3. Germline CDR1 is DFQATT and CDR2 is SNEGSKA (reference sequence). The DNA of the CDR3 is TGCAGTGCTAGAGGGACTAGAGACTCCTACAATGAGCAGTTCTTC. This encodes CSARGTRDSYNEQFF.

This clonotype was recorded many times. The chain links TRBV6-1 to TRBJ2-7, with D possibly TRBD1 on 5 matching bases. V was pared by 4 bases and J by 2 bases, with 9 bases between. Germline CDR1 is MNHNS and CDR2 is SASEGT. This CDR3 is built from 13 residues. In nucleotides, the CDR3 is TGTGCCAGCAGTGGAACGACAGCCTACGAGCAGTACTTC. Encoded protein: CASSGTTAYEQYF.

The chain has TRBV18 and TRBJ1-5; D is possibly TRBD1 (5 bases). Per the germline V gene, CDR1 is KGHSH and CDR2 is LQKENI. The V end was cut by 6 bases, the J end by 3 bases, with 12 bases between. The CDR3 covers 14 residues. CDR3 amino acids: CASSPDSPNQPQHF. CDR3 nucleotides: TGTGCCAGCTCCCCCGACAGCCCCAATCAGCCCCAGCATTTT.

This clonotype was observed a handful of times. The chain carries TRBV28 and TRBJ1-5; 8 bases agree with TRBD1. Unmatched junction bases numbered 10, after V lost 6 bases and J lost 3 bases. This CDR3 region has 16 residues. The V gene's germline CDR1 is MDHEN and CDR2 SYDVKM. The CDR3, as DNA: TGTGCCAGCAGATCTCACAGGGGGGGTTTCAATCAGCCCCAGCATTTT. This encodes CASRSHRGGFNQPQHF.

This clonotype appeared many times. The chain is built from TRBV12-3 or TRBV12-4 and TRBJ2-1; D is perhaps TRBD1 or TRBD2 (7 bases each). This CDR3 has 16 residues. Trimming shortened V by 6 bases and J by 8 bases, and 23 bases separated the two germline ends. The DNA of the CDR3 is TGTGCCAGCAGGACCTCAGGGGGGGGCTACCTCTATGAGCAGTTCTTC. It is translated as CASRTSGGGYLYEQFF.